Listed here are 5 T cell receptor beta chains from one sample, sequenced in a study of graft-versus-host responses after intestinal transplantation. TCRdb keeps only in-frame clones here, not all; method: immunoSEQ multiplex PCR. The table has some 90,000 clones, approximately 80% seen once. Antigen specificity for these receptors is unknown. The source was unstimulated CD4+ T cells sorted from spleen or lymph node cells, collected before intestinal transplant. These TCRs come from a human donor who received an intestinal transplant.

The chain has TRBV19 and TRBJ2-3; 12 positions match TRBD2. The CDR3 consists of 19 residues. V lost 4 bases to trimming and J lost 0 bases; unmatched junction nucleotides: 11. Germline assignment: CDR1 LNHDA and CDR2 SQIVND (reference sequence). The CDR3: CASSTSLAGGPRSTDTQYF. Written as DNA, the CDR3 is TGTGCCAGTAGTACCTCTCTAGCGGGAGGGCCCAGAAGCACAGATACGCAGTATTTT.

The rearrangement joins TRBV15 to TRBJ2-7, with 11 bases identical to TRBD2. The CDR3 runs 20 residues. J gave up 1 base and V 1 base, and 15 bases lay outside the gene matches. In germline, CDR1 is LNHNV, CDR2 YYDKDF (reference sequence). The chain's CDR3 is CATSRVPFRPLAGVSYEQYF. CDR3 nucleotide sequence: TGTGCCACCAGCAGAGTTCCGTTTCGTCCACTAGCGGGAGTTTCCTACGAGCAGTACTTC. Filled out from reference TRBV15 and TRBJ2-7, the complete variable domain reads DAMVIQNPRYQVTQFGKPVTLSCSQTLNHNVMYWYQQKSSQAPKLLFHYYDKDFNNEADTPDNFQSRRPNTSFCFLDIRSPGLGDTAMYLCATSRVPFRPLAGVSYEQYFGPGTRLTVT.

The chain employs TRBV5-1 and TRBJ2-7, with a weak D call TRBD1 (6 bases). Looked up from germline, CDR1 is SGHRS and CDR2 is YFSETQ. The CDR3 runs to 15 residues. With 3 bases removed from V and 3 bases from J, the gap between germline ends came to 16 bases. CDR3 nucleotide sequence: TGCGCCAGCAGCTCTACGACAGGCCAATTCTACGAGCAGTACTTC. Amino acids: CASSSTTGQFYEQYF. Drawing the rest from reference TRBV5-1 and TRBJ2-7, the complete variable domain is KAGVTQTPRYLIKTRGQQVTLSCSPISGHRSVSWYQQTPGQGLQFLFEYFSETQRNKGNFPGRFSGRQFSNSRSEMNVSTLELGDSALYLCASSSTTGQFYEQYFGPGTRLTVT.

The chain employs TRBV5-1 and TRBJ2-5, with TRBD1 matching 7 bases. Per the germline V gene, CDR1 is SGHRS and CDR2 is YFSETQ. The CDR3 is made up of 15 amino acids. Unmatched junction bases numbered 8, after V lost 4 bases and J lost 2 bases. The DNA of the CDR3 is TGCGCCAGCAGCATTGTGGGGACAGCGCAAGAGACCCAGTACTTC. As protein: CASSIVGTAQETQYF.

The gene calls are TRBV5-1 and TRBJ2-7; 12 positions agree with TRBD1. The V and J ends lost 4 bases and 5 bases, in that order; junction bases with no gene match: 4. Germline V gives CDR1 SGHRS, CDR2 YFSETQ. The length of the CDR3 is 14 residues. In DNA, the CDR3 is TGCGCCAGCAGCAGGGACAGGGGGCTAGACGAGCAGTACTTC. Amino acids: CASSRDRGLDEQYF. Combining the CDR3 with reference TRBV5-1 and TRBJ2-7 gives the whole variable domain KAGVTQTPRYLIKTRGQQVTLSCSPISGHRSVSWYQQTPGQGLQFLFEYFSETQRNKGNFPGRFSGRQFSNSRSEMNVSTLELGDSALYLCASSRDRGLDEQYFGPGTRLTVT.